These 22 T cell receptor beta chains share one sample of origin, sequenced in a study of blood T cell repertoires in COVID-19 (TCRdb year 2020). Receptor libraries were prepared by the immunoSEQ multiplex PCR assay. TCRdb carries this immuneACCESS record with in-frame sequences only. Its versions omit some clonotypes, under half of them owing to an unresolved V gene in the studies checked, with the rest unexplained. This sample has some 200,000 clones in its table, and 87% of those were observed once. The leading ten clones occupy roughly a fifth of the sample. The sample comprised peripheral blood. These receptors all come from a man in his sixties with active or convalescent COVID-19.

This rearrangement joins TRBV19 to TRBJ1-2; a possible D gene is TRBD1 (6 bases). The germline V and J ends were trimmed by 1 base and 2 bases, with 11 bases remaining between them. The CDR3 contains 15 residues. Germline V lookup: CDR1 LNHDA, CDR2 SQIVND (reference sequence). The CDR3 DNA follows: TGTGCCAGTAGTATAGGAACAGGGCGAAACTATGGCTACACCTTC. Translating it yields CASSIGTGRNYGYTF.

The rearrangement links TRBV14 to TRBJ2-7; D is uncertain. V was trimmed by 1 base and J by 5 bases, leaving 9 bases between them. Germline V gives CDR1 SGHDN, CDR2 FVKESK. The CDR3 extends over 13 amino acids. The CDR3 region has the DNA TGTGCCAGCAGCCAAGTTTTGTCCGACGAGCAGTACTTC. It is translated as CASSQVLSDEQYF.

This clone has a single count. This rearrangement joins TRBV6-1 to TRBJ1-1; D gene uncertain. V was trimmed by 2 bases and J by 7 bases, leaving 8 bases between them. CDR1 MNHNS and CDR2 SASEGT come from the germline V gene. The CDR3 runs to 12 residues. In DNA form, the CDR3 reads TGTGCCAGCAGTGAACCAGGTATTGAAGCTTTCTTT. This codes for CASSEPGIEAFF.

The CDR3 is CASSQGSGWGEQYF. The CDR3 nucleotides are TGTGCCAGCAGCCAAGGTAGCGGATGGGGGGAGCAGTACTTC. This rearrangement joins TRBV3-1 (or the pseudogene TRBV3-2) to TRBJ2-7; D possibly corresponds to TRBD2 (6 bases). The V gene's germline CDR1 is LGHDT and CDR2 YNNKEL (reference sequence). The CDR3 consists of 14 residues. Trimming left V 1 base short and J 7 bases short, with 14 bases between.

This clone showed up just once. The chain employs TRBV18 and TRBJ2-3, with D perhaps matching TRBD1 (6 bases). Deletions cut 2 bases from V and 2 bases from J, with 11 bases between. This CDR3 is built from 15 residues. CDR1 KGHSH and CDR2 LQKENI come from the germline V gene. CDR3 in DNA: TGTGCCAGCTCACCAGGGACAACTCACACAGATACGCAGTATTTT. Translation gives CASSPGTTHTDTQYF.

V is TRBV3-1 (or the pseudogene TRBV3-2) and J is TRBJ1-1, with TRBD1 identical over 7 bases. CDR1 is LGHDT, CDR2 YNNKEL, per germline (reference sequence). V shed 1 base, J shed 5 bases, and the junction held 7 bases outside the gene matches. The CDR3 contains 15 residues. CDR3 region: CASSQGGSRGTEAFF. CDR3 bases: TGTGCCAGCAGCCAAGGGGGGAGCAGGGGGACTGAAGCTTTCTTT.

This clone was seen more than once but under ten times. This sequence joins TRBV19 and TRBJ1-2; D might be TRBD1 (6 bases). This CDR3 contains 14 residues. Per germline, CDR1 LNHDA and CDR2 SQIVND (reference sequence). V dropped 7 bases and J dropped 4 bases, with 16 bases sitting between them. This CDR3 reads CASTPPGTPYGYTF. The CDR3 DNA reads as TGTGCCAGTACCCCTCCCGGGACACCCTATGGCTACACCTTC.

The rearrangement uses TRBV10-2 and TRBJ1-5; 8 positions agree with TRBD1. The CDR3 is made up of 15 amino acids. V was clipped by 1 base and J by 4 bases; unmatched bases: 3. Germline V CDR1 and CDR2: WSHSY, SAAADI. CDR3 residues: CASSEWGQVNQPQHF. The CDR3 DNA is TGCGCCAGCAGTGAGTGGGGACAGGTTAATCAGCCCCAGCATTTT.

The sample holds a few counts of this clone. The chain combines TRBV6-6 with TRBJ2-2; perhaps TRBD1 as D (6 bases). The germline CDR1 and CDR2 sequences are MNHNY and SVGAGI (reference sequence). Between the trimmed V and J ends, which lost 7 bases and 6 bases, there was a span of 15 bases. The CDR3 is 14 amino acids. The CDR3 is CASNRLQGAGELFF. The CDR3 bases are TGTGCCAGCAACCGCTTACAGGGTGCCGGGGAGCTGTTTTTT.

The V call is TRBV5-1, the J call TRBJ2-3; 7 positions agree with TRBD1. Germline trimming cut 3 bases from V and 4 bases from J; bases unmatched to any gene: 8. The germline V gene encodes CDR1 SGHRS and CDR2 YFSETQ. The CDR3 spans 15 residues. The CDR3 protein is CASSSRDSVSDTQYF. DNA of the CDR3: TGCGCCAGCAGCTCCCGGGACAGCGTATCAGATACGCAGTATTTT. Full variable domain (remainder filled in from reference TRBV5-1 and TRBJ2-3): KAGVTQTPRYLIKTRGQQVTLSCSPISGHRSVSWYQQTPGQGLQFLFEYFSETQRNKGNFPGRFSGRQFSNSRSEMNVSTLELGDSALYLCASSSRDSVSDTQYFGPGTRLTVL.

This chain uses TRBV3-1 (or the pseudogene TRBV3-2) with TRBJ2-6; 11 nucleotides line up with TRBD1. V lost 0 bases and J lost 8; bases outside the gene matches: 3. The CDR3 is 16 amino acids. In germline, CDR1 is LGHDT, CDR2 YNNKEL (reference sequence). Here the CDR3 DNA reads TGTGCCAGCAGCCAAGATTGGACAGGGGGCACCAACGTCCTGACTTTC. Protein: CASSQDWTGGTNVLTF.

The CDR3 sequence is CASSEGVSRNGYTF. CDR3 bases: TGCGCCAGCAGCGAGGGAGTAAGTAGGAATGGCTACACCTTC. The chain has TRBV5-1 and TRBJ1-2, with D uncertain. Trimming pared 4 bases from V and 6 bases from J, leaving 16 bases between. The germline gives CDR1 SGHRS, CDR2 YFSETQ. This CDR3 region has 14 residues. Combining the CDR3 with reference TRBV5-1 and TRBJ1-2 gives the whole variable domain KAGVTQTPRYLIKTRGQQVTLSCSPISGHRSVSWYQQTPGQGLQFLFEYFSETQRNKGNFPGRFSGRQFSNSRSEMNVSTLELGDSALYLCASSEGVSRNGYTFGSGTRLTVV.

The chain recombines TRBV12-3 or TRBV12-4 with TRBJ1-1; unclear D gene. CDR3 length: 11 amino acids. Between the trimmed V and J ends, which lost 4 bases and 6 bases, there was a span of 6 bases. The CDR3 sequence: CASSSLAEAFF. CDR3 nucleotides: TGTGCCAGCAGTTCCCTCGCTGAAGCTTTCTTT.

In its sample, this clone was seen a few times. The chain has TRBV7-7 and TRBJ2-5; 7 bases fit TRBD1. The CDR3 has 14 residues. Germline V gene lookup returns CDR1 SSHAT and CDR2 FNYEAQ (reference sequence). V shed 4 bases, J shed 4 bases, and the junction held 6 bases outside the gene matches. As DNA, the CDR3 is TGTGCCAGCAGCTCGGACAGGACGGGAGAGACCCAGTACTTC. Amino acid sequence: CASSSDRTGETQYF. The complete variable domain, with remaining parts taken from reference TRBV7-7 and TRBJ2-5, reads GAGVSQSPRYKVTKRGQDVTLRCDPISSHATLYWYQQALGQGPEFLTYFNYEAQPDKSGLPSDRFSAERPEGSISTLTIQRTEQRDSAMYRCASSSDRTGETQYFGPGTRLLVL.

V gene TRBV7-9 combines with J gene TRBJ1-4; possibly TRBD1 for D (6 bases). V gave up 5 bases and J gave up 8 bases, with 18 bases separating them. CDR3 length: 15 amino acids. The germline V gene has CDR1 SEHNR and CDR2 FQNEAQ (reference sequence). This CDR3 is CASSPRGGLGEKLFF. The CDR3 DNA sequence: TGTGCCAGCAGCCCCCGCGGGGGGCTGGGGGAAAAACTGTTTTTT.

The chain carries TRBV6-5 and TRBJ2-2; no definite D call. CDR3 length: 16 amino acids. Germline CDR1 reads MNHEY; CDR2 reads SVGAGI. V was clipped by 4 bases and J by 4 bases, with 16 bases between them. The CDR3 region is CASSSLVYSGTGELFF. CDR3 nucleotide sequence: TGTGCCAGCAGTTCCTTAGTTTACTCGGGCACCGGGGAGCTGTTTTTT.

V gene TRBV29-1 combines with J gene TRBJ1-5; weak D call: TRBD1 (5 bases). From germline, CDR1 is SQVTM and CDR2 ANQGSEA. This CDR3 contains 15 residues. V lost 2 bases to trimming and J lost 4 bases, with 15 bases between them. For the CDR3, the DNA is TGCAGCGTTGAAACGGAGGGACCGGGAAATCAGCCCCAGCATTTT. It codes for CSVETEGPGNQPQHF.

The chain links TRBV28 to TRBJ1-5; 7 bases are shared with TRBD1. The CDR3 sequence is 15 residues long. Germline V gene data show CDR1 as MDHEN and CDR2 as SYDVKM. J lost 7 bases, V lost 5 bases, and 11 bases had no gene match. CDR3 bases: TGTGCCAGCAGTCGCACCGGGACAGCTAACCAGCCCCAGCATTTT. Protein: CASSRTGTANQPQHF.

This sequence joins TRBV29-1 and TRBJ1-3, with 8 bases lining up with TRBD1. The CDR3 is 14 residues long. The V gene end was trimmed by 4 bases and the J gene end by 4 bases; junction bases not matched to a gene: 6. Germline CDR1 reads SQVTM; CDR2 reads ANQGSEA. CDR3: CSVAHRGSGNTIYF. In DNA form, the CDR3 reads TGCAGCGTTGCCCACAGGGGGTCGGGAAACACCATATATTTT.

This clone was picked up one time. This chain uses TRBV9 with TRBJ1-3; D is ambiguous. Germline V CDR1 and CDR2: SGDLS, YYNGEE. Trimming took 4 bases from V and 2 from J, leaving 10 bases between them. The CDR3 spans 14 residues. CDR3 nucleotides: TGTGCCAGCAGCTTCGGGGTAGCTGGAAACACCATATATTTT. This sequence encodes CASSFGVAGNTIYF. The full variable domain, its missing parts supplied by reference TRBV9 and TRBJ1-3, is DSGVTQTPKHLITATGQRVTLRCSPRSGDLSVYWYQQSLDQGLQFLIQYYNGEERAKGNILERFSAQQFPDLHSELNLSSLELGDSALYFCASSFGVAGNTIYFGEGSWLTVV.

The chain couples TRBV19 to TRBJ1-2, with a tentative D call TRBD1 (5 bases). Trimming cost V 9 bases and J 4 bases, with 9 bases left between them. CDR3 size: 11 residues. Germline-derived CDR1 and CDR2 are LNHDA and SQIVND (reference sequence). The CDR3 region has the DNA TGTGCCAGGGGCCAGGGCTATGGCTACACCTTC. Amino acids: CARGQGYGYTF.

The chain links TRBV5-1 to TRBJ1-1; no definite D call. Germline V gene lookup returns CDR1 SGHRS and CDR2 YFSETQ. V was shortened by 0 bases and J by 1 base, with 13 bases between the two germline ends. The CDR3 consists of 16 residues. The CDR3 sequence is CASSLVSGRPNTEAFF. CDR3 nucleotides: TGCGCCAGCAGCTTGGTAAGTGGGCGCCCGAACACTGAAGCTTTCTTT.